This TCR beta chain derives from a study of CD8 T cells in ankylosing spondylitis. Findings of the study overall: Ankylosing spondylitis blood seemed to carry a telltale TCR beta motif made of several highly homologous variants. Disease-linked clones were CD8+ and relatively rare in peripheral blood.

TCRdb analysed the 5' RACE reads with MiXCR anew, one entry per CDR3 protein. The sample records about 450,000 distinct CDR3 sequences, roughly a quarter being singletons. From germline, CDR1 is DFQATT and CDR2 SNEGSKA (reference sequence). V lost 6 bases, J lost 2 bases, and 8 bases lay in between. This CDR3 spans 12 amino acids. A remark on this clonotype: No antigen is known for it.

This chain uses TRBV20-1 with TRBJ1-5, with D hard to call. Material for sequencing was blood, either unsorted or a sorted T cell fraction (not recorded which). This TCR came from a male donor with ankylosing spondylitis. This chain's CDR3 is CSATMGNQPQHF. The DNA for the CDR3 is TGCAGTGCCACAATGGGCAATCAGCCCCAGCATTTT.